This T cell receptor beta chain was sequenced for a study of blood T cells in healthy people across ages. The CDR3 length is 17 residues. Trimming at V came to 4 bases and at J to 4 bases, leaving 8 bases not matched to a gene. This clonotype came up a few times. Donors were healthy Caucasian individuals from Russia aged about 6 to 90. Primed by a sample-barcoded 5' primer and a J-beta primer mix, a second PCR proceeded for 7 to 11 cycles. In TCRdb, the 5' RACE reads were re-called with MiXCR into one record per CDR3 protein. The repertoire consists of about 650,000 distinct CDR3 sequences, with roughly 30% occurring once and the leading ten covering less than 20%.

The rearrangement links TRBV12-3 or TRBV12-4 to TRBJ2-2, with 11 bases lining up with TRBD1. This TCR came from a woman older than 75 in good health. The sample consisted of blood. CDR3 DNA sequence: TGTGCCAGCAGTTCCGGGACAGGGGGTATAGTCACCGGGGAGCTGTTTTTT. It translates to CASSSGTGGIVTGELFF.